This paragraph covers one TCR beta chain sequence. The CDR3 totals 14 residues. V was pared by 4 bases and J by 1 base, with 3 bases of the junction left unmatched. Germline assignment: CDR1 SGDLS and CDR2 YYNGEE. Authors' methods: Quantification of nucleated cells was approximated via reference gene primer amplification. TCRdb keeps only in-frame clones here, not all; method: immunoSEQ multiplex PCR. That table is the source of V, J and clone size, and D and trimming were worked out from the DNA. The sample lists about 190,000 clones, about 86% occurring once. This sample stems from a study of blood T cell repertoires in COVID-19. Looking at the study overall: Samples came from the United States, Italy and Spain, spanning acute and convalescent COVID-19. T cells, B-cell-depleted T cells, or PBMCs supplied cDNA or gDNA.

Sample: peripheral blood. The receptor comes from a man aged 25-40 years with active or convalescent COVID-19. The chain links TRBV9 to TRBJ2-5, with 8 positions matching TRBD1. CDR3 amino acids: CASSFTGGQETQYF. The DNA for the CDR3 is TGTGCCAGCAGCTTCACAGGGGGCCAAGAGACCCAGTACTTC.